The 13 T cell receptor beta chains given below trace back to one sample, sequenced in a study of control samples from healthy donors and cancer patients. Produced via immunoSEQ multiplex PCR; TCRdb's table is partial and in-frame only. The sample has around 110,000 clones, over 85% seen once. Sample: blood. These receptors were taken from a man between 25 and 39 years old in good health.

The J gene is TRBJ2-3, the V gene TRBV7-8; the D is unclear. There are 14 residues in the CDR3. Trimming stripped 0 bases from V and 2 bases from J, with 6 bases between. Germline CDR1 reads SGHVS; CDR2 reads FQNEAQ. The CDR3 spells CASSLALNTDTQYF. The DNA of the CDR3 is TGTGCCAGCAGCTTAGCTCTGAACACAGATACGCAGTATTTT.

The chain links TRBV27 to TRBJ2-7; TRBD1 is a possible D gene (6 bases). Germline V lookup: CDR1 MNHEY, CDR2 SMNVEV (reference sequence). The CDR3 runs to 15 residues. Trimming removed 4 bases from V and 2 bases from J, with 15 bases in between. CDR3 nucleotides: TGTGCCAGCAGTTCCCGGACAGTGGTTACCTACGAGCAGTACTTC. This gives the protein CASSSRTVVTYEQYF.

This clone was counted once. V and J are TRBV6-5 and TRBJ1-5; D uncertain. Trimming took 6 bases from V and 2 from J, leaving 14 bases between them. Germline V CDR1 and CDR2: MNHEY, SVGAGI. The CDR3 contains 15 residues. CDR3 coding DNA: TGTGCCAGCAGCCTGGCGGGTTTGGGCAATCAGCCCCAGCATTTT. The encoded protein is CASSLAGLGNQPQHF.

The chain links TRBV12-3 or TRBV12-4 to TRBJ1-2; D unresolved. This CDR3 region has 13 residues. The ends were cut back, 3 bases at V and 10 bases at J, with 15 bases in the middle. CDR3 DNA sequence: TGTGCCAGCAGTTTCGGGATTATGGGTGACTACACCTTC. This encodes CASSFGIMGDYTF.

CDR3 sequence reads: CATSRDLGRQETQYF. The CDR3 DNA reads TGTGCCACCAGCAGAGATCTCGGGCGACAAGAGACCCAGTACTTC. The chain has TRBV15 and TRBJ2-5; no reliable D call. CDR1 is LNHNV and CDR2 is YYDKDF in the germline V gene (reference sequence). This CDR3 is 15 amino acids long. V lost 0 bases and J lost 2, with 10 bases in between.

The gene calls are TRBV24-1 and TRBJ2-7; the match to TRBD1 covers 7 bases. Germline-derived CDR1 and CDR2 are KGHDR and SFDVKD. The CDR3 is made up of 16 amino acids. V trimming: 7 bases; J trimming: 1 base; junction bases outside the gene matches: 12. The CDR3 reads CATRTDREPLSYEQYF. As DNA, the CDR3 is TGTGCCACCAGGACTGACAGGGAGCCCCTTTCCTACGAGCAGTACTTC.

This chain connects TRBV28 to TRBJ2-5, with 7 bases identical to TRBD2. The V segment lost 2 bases and the J segment 5 bases; nucleotides outside the gene matches: 11. The CDR3 extends over 16 amino acids. Germline-derived CDR1 and CDR2 are MDHEN and SYDVKM. This CDR3 is CASSLPLAARGETQYF. CDR3 DNA sequence: TGTGCCAGCAGTTTACCCTTAGCGGCGCGGGGGGAGACCCAGTACTTC.

This chain links TRBV5-1 with TRBJ2-3; TRBD1 aligns across 7 bases. CDR3 length: 15 residues. Per germline, CDR1 SGHRS and CDR2 YFSETQ. The J segment lost 2 bases and the V segment lost 1 base, leaving 4 bases of the junction unmatched. As DNA, the CDR3 is TGCGCCAGCAGCTTGACAGGGGACACCACAGATACGCAGTATTTT. Amino acid sequence: CASSLTGDTTDTQYF.

J is TRBJ2-7 and V is TRBV21-1; TRBD1, the table's D call, lacks a check against the DNA. TRBV21-1 is a pseudogene. The CDR3 extends over 17 amino acids. This chain's CDR3 is CASSKLEGQTQTYEQYV. The CDR3 bases are TGTGCCAGCAGCAAACTCGAAGGACAGACCCAGACCTACGAGCAGTACGTC.

Worth noting for this clone: Other DNA sequences within the sample encode an identical CDR3. The chain combines TRBV3-1 (or the pseudogene TRBV3-2) with TRBJ2-7, with D unclear. Between the trimmed V and J ends, which lost 0 bases and 0 bases, there was a span of 9 bases. The CDR3 totals 15 residues. The germline V gene has CDR1 LGHDT and CDR2 YNNKEL (reference sequence). CDR3 protein: CASSQDPGGSYEQYF. CDR3 coding DNA: TGTGCCAGCAGCCAAGATCCCGGCGGCTCCTACGAGCAGTACTTC.

V usage is TRBV2 and J usage is TRBJ1-1; D not resolved. Germline V gene lookup returns CDR1 SNHLY and CDR2 FYNNEI. V dropped 4 bases and J dropped 0 bases, with 12 bases sitting between them. CDR3 length equals 15 residues. CDR3 coding DNA: TGTGCCAGCAGTGTGGTCGTCCCCATGAACACTGAAGCTTTCTTT. It yields the protein CASSVVVPMNTEAFF.

This chain joins TRBV4-1 and TRBJ1-1; the match to TRBD1 covers 7 bases. Per the germline V gene, CDR1 is MGHRA and CDR2 is YSYEKL. The CDR3 spans 15 residues. The V and J ends lost 4 bases and 6 bases, in that order; junction bases with no gene match: 11. CDR3 sequence reads: CASSRDRQGLSEAFF. The CDR3, as DNA: TGCGCCAGCAGCCGGGATAGACAGGGACTCTCTGAAGCTTTCTTT.

The chain recombines TRBV24-1 with TRBJ1-2, with 8 bases fitting TRBD1. Germline assignment: CDR1 KGHDR and CDR2 SFDVKD. The V segment lost 4 bases and the J segment 7 bases; nucleotides outside the gene matches: 10. The CDR3 runs 15 residues. CDR3: CATSDPDRGIGGYTF. CDR3 sequence (DNA): TGTGCCACCAGTGACCCCGACAGGGGAATTGGTGGCTACACCTTC.